This T cell receptor beta chain is drawn from a study of blood T cells in healthy people across ages. Through a sample-barcoded 5' primer and a J-beta primer mix, a second PCR was run for roughly 6 to 12 cycles. Each CDR3 protein is one row after TCRdb ran MiXCR on the 5' RACE reads. The sample has more than 650,000 distinct CDR3 sequences, less than 70% seen once. This receptor was identified in a man aged 80 or over in good health. What was sequenced was blood.

The CDR3 spells CASSSGTGPGYGYTF. Here the CDR3 DNA reads TGTGCCAGCAGTAGCGGGACAGGCCCGGGTTATGGCTACACCTTC. V gene TRBV12-3 or TRBV12-4 combines with J gene TRBJ1-2; 8 bases fit TRBD1. V lost 5 bases and J lost 5; bases outside the gene matches: 10. There are 15 residues in the CDR3.